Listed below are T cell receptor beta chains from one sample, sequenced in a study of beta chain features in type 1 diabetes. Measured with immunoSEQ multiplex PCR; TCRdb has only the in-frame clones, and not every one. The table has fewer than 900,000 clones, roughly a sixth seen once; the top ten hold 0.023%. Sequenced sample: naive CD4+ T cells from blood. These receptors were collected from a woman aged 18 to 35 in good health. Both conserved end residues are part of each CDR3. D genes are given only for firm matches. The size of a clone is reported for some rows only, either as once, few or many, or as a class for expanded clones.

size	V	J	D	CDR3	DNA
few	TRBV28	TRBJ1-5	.	CASRTSSNQPQHF	TGTGCCAGCAGGACTTCAAGCAATCAGCCCCAGCATTTT
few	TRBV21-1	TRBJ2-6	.	CASSKGGGQLSSGANVLTF	TGTGCCAGCAGCAAAGGTGGCGGGCAACTCAGCTCTGGGGCCAACGTCCTGACTTTC
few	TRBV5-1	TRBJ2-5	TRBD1	CASSSLTGGQETQYF	TGCGCCAGCAGCTCCTTGACAGGGGGCCAAGAGACCCAGTACTTC
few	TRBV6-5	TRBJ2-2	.	CASSPGPMRELFF	TGTGCCAGCAGCCCGGGACCCATGCGGGAGCTGTTTTTT
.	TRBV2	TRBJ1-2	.	CASSEDSIGGYTF	TGTGCCAGCAGTGAGGACAGCATAGGTGGCTACACCTTC
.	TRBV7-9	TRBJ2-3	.	CASSFAVGATDTQYF	TGTGCCAGCAGCTTTGCGGTGGGAGCCACAGATACGCAGTATTTT
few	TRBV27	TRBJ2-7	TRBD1	CASRNGQGQNEQYF	TGTGCCAGCAGGAACGGACAGGGGCAGAACGAGCAGTACTTC
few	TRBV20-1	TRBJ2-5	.	CSARQIETQYF	TGCAGTGCTAGACAGATAGAGACCCAGTACTTC
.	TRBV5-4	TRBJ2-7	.	CASSQDGYEQYF	TGTGCCAGCAGCCAGGACGGATACGAGCAGTACTTC
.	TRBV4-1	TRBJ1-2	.	CASSQNPIQGGRRGYTF	TGCGCCAGCAGCCAAAATCCCATTCAGGGAGGTCGACGCGGCTACACCTTC
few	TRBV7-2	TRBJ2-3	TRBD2	CASILAGRAGGTQYF	TGTGCCAGCATATTAGCGGGACGCGCAGGAGGTACGCAGTATTTT
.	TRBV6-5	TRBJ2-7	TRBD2	CASFGTSEQYF	TGTGCCAGCTTCGGGACTAGCGAGCAGTACTTC
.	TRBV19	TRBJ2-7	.	CASSIGSVQDEQYF	TGTGCCAGTAGTATAGGGTCAGTGCAGGACGAGCAGTACTTC
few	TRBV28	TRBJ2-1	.	CASIVGGRLGLPSYNEQFF	TGTGCCAGCATTGTTGGGGGACGGCTTGGACTACCCTCCTACAATGAGCAGTTCTTC
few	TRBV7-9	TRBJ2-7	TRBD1	CASSSPGTGSYEQYF	TGTGCCAGCAGCTCCCCAGGGACAGGTTCCTACGAGCAGTACTTC
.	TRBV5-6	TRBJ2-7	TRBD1	CASSSLGQSYEQYF	TGTGCCAGCAGCTCCTTGGGACAGTCCTACGAGCAGTACTTC